This T cell receptor beta chain is from a study of cytomegalovirus exposure and HLA in healthy donors. Germline CDR1 MNHEY, CDR2 SMNVEV (reference sequence). The V and J ends lost 3 bases and 9 bases, in that order; junction bases with no gene match: 9. The CDR3 has 15 residues. The study ran its PCR with 60 Vbeta and 13 Jbeta primers. This table comes from immunoSEQ multiplex PCR, and its TCRdb copy is limited to in-frame clones, with some not included. The repertoire holds 120,000 or so clones, with 50% to 75% as singletons. Sequencing input: PBMCs. The chain carries TRBV27 and TRBJ1-2; 11 positions agree with TRBD1. This TCR was recovered from a woman aged 35 to 49 in good health and CMV-seropositive. Written as DNA, the CDR3 is TGTGCCAGCAGTTTTCTAGGACAGGGGGCTGTTAGCTACACCTTC. This sequence encodes CASSFLGQGAVSYTF.